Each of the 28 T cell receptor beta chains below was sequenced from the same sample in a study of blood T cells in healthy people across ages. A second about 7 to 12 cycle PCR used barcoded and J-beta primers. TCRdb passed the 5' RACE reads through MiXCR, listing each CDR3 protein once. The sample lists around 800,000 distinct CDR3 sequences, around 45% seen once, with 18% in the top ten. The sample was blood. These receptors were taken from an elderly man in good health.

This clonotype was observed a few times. CDR3 loop: CASSLSSLYEQFF. The DNA for the CDR3 is TGTGCCAGCAGTTTATCGTCCCTGTATGAGCAGTTCTTC. The chain employs TRBV27 and TRBJ2-1; D gene uncertain. V lost 0 bases and J lost 8, with 8 bases in between. This CDR3 region has 13 residues. Looked up from germline, CDR1 is MNHEY and CDR2 is SMNVEV (reference sequence).

CDR3 bases: TGCAGTGCTAAGGGGGGGCTCAACACCGGGGAGCTGTTTTTT. Encoded protein: CSAKGGLNTGELFF. This chain uses TRBV20-1 with TRBJ2-2, with a tentative D call TRBD2 (7 bases). The germline gives CDR1 DFQATT, CDR2 SNEGSKA (reference sequence). The CDR3 spans 14 residues. The V end was cut by 4 bases, the J end by 2 bases, with 11 bases between.

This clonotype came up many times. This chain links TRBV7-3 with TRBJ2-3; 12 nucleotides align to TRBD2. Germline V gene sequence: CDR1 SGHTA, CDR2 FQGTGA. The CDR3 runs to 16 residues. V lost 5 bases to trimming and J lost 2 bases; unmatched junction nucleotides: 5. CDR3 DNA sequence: TGTGCCAGCAGCCCGCGACTAGCGGGAGTCACAGATACGCAGTATTTT. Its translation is CASSPRLAGVTDTQYF.

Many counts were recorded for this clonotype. The CDR3 sequence is CASSDRGYEQYF. CDR3 nucleotide sequence: TGCGCCAGCAGTGACAGGGGCTACGAGCAGTACTTC. The chain couples TRBV10-2 to TRBJ2-7; D is possibly TRBD1 (6 bases). The CDR3 covers 12 residues. The ends were cut back, 3 bases at V and 3 bases at J, with 6 bases in the middle. CDR1 is WSHSY, CDR2 SAAADI, per germline.

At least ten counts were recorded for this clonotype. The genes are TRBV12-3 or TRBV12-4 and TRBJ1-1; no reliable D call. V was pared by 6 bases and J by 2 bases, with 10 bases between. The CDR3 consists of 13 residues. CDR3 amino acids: CASSLKGNTEAFF. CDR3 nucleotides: TGTGCCAGCAGCCTGAAAGGAAACACTGAAGCTTTCTTT.

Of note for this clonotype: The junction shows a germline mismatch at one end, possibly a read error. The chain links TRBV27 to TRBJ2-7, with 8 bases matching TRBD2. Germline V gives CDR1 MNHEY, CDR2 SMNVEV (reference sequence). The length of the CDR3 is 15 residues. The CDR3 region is CARSSHSGKGYEQYF. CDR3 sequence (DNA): TGTGCCAGAAGTTCGCATAGCGGGAAGGGATACGAGCAGTACTTC.

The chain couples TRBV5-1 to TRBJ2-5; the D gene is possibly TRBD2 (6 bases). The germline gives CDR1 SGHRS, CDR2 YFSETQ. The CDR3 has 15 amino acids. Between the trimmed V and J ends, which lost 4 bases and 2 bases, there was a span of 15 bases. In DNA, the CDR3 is TGCGCCAGCAGCGAAGGTCTAGCGAGGCAAGAGACCCAGTACTTC. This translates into CASSEGLARQETQYF.

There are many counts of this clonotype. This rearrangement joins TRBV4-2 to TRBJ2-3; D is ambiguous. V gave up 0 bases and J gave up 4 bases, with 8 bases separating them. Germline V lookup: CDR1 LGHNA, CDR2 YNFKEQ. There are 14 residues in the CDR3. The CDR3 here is CASSQESRPDTQYF. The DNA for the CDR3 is TGTGCCAGCAGCCAAGAAAGCAGGCCAGATACGCAGTATTTT.

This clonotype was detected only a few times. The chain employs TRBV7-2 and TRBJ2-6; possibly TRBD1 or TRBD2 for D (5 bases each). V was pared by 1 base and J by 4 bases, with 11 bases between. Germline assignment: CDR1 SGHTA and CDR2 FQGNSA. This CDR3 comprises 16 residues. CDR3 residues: CASSLGLGVGANVLTF. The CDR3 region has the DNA TGTGCCAGCAGCTTAGGATTGGGGGTCGGGGCCAACGTCCTGACTTTC.

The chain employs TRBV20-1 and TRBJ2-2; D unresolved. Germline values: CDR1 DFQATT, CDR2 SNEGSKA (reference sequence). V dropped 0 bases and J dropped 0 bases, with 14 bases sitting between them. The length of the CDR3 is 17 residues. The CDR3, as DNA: TGCAGTGCTAGAGATCATTCGCGTAACGCGAACACCGGGGAGCTGTTTTTT. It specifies CSARDHSRNANTGELFF.

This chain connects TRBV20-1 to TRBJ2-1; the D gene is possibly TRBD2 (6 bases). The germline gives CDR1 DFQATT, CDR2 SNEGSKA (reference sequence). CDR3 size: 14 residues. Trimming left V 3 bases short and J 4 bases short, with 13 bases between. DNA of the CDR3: TGCAGTGCTAGCATGGGAGGCGGGTACAATGAGCAGTTCTTC. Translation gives CSASMGGGYNEQFF.

The CDR3 nucleotides are TGCAGCGCTGGACGGATGGCCTACGAGCAGTACTTC. This gives the protein CSAGRMAYEQYF. The chain carries TRBV29-1 and TRBJ2-7; D gene ambiguous. The CDR3 covers 12 residues. The germline V and J ends were trimmed by 7 bases and 2 bases, with 12 bases remaining between them. Germline V gene sequence: CDR1 SQVTM, CDR2 ANQGSEA.

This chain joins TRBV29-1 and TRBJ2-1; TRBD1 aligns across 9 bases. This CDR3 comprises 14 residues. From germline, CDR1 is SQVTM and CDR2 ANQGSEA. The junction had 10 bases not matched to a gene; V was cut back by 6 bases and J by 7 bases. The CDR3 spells CSVLGTGTGNEQFF. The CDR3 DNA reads TGCAGCGTCCTCGGGACAGGGACGGGTAATGAGCAGTTCTTC.

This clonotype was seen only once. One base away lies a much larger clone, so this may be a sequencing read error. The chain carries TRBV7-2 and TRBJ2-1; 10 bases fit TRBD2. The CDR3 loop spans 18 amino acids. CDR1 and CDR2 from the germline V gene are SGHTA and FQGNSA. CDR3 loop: CASSLGRLAGVGYSEQFF. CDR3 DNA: TGTGCCAGCAGCTTAGGGCGCCTAGCGGGAGTCGGTTACAGTGAGCAGTTCTTC.

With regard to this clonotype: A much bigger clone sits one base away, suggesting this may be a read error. CDR3 region: CSVEGLDRGPWDEQYF. CDR3 nucleotides: TGCAGCGTTGAAGGCCTAGACAGGGGCCCGTGGGATGAGCAGTACTTC. The chain couples TRBV29-1 to TRBJ2-7; 8 positions match TRBD1. The V segment lost 1 base and the J segment 7 bases; nucleotides outside the gene matches: 15. This CDR3 spans 16 amino acids. The germline V gene has CDR1 SQVTM and CDR2 ANQGSEA.

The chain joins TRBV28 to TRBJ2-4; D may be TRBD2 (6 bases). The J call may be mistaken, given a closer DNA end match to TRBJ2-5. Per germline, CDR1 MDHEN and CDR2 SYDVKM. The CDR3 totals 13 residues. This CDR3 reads CASRITGVETQYF. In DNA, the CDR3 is TGTGCCAGCCGGATTACGGGGGTGGAGACCCAGTACTTC.

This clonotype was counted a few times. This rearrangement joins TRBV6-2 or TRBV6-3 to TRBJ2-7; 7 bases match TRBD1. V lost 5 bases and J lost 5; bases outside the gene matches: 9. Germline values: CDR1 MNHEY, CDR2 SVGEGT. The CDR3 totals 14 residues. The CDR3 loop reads CASSRVGQSHEQYF. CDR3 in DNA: TGTGCCAGCAGTCGGGTGGGACAGTCGCACGAGCAGTACTTC.

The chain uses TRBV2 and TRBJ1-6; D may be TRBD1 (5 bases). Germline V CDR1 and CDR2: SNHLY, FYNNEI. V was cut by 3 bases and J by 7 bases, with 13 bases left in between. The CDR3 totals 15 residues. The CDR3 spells CASSERGGENSPLHF. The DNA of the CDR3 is TGTGCCAGCAGTGAGAGGGGAGGTGAGAATTCACCCCTCCACTTT.

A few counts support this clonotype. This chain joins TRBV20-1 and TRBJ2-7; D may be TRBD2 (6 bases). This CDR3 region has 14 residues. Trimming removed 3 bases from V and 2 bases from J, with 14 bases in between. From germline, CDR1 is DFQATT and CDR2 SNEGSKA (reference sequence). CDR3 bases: TGCAGTGCTAGGAAACCGGGACTTCCCTACGAGCAGTACTTC. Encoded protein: CSARKPGLPYEQYF.

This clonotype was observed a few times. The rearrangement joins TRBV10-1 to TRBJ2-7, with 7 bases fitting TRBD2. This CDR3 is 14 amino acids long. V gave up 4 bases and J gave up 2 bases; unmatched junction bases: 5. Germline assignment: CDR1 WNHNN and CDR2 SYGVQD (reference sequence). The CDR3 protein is CASSVAGETYEQYF. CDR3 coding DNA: TGCGCCAGCAGTGTAGCGGGTGAGACCTACGAGCAGTACTTC.

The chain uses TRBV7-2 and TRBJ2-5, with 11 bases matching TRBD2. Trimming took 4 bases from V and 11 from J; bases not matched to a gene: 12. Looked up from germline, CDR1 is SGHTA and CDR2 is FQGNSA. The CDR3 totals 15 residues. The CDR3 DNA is TGTGCCAGCAGCTCCGGGACTAGCGGATACAATGAGCAGTACTTC. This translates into CASSSGTSGYNEQYF.

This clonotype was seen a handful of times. CDR3 sequence: CASSPGGGPISGGYTF. The CDR3, as DNA: TGTGCCAGCAGCCCCGGTGGGGGGCCTATCTCGGGTGGCTACACCTTC. The chain recombines TRBV7-3 with TRBJ1-2; D possibly corresponds to TRBD1 (6 bases). The CDR3 runs to 16 residues. CDR1 and CDR2 from the germline V gene are SGHTA and FQGTGA. V gave up 5 bases and J gave up 7 bases, with 23 bases separating them.

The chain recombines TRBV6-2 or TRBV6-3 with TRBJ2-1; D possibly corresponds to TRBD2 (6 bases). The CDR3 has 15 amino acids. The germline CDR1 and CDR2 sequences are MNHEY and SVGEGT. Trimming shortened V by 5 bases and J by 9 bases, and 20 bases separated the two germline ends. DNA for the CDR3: TGTGCCAGCAGTCCCAGTTGGCGGGGAGTCTGTGAGCAGTTCTTC. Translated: CASSPSWRGVCEQFF.

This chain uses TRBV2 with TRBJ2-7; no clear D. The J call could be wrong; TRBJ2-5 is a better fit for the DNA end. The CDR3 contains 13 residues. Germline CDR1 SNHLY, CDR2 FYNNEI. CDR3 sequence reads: CASSVFQGETQYF. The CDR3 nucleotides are TGTGCCAGCAGTGTCTTCCAAGGCGAGACCCAGTACTTC.

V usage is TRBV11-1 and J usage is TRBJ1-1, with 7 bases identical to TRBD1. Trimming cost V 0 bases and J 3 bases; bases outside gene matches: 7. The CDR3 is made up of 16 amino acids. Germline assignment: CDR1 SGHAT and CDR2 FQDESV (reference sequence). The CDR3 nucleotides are TGTGCCAGCAGCTTAGCACCGACAGGGTGGTACACTGAAGCTTTCTTT. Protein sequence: CASSLAPTGWYTEAFF.

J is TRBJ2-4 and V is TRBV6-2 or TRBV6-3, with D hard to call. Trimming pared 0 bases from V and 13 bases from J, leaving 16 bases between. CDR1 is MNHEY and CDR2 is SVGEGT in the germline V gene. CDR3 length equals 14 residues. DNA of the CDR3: TGTGCCAGCAGTTACTCGTTTCAATACAATGAGCAGTACTTC. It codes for CASSYSFQYNEQYF.

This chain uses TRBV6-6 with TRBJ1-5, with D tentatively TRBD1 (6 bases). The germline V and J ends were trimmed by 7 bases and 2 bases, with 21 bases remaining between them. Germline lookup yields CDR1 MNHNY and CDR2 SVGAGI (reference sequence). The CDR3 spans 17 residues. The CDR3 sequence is CASIQGRPYSGNQPQHF. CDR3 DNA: TGTGCCAGCATACAGGGACGGCCCTATAGCGGCAATCAGCCCCAGCATTTT.

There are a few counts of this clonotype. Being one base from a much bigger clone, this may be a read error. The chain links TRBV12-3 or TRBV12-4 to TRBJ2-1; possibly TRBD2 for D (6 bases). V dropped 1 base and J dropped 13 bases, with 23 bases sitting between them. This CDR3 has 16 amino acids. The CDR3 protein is CASSLELGRGMETQFF. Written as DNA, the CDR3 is TGTGCCAGCAGTTTAGAACTCGGGAGAGGGATGGAGACCCAGTTCTTC.